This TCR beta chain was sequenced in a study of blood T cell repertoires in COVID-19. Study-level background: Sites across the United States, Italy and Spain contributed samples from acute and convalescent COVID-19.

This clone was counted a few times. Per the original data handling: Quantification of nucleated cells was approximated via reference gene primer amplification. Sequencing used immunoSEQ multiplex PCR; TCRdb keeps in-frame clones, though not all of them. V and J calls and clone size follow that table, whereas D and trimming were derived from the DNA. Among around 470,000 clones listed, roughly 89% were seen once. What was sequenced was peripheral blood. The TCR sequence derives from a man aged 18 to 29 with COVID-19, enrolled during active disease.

CDR3 DNA sequence: TGTGCCAGCAGTTACTCCTCGGGGGGGTTCTACGAGCAGTACTTC. It translates to CASSYSSGGFYEQYF. V and J are TRBV6-5 and TRBJ2-7; 8 positions agree with TRBD2. From germline, CDR1 is MNHEY and CDR2 SVGAGI. J was trimmed by 3 bases and V by 0 bases; bases with no gene match: 4. This CDR3 is 15 amino acids long.